The 2 T cell receptor beta chains presented below share a single source sample, sequenced in a study of T-cell reconstitution after alpha-beta-depleted transplantation in children. TCRbeta library preparation incorporated unique molecular identifiers. TCRdb reprocessed the PCR reads with MiXCR, giving one entry per CDR3 protein. The data contain around 500,000 distinct CDR3 sequences, 23% of them seen just once; the ten biggest clones take up 14%. Sequencing used PBMCs, mostly from graft donor cells, obtained 360 days after TCRalphabeta/CD19-depleted stem cell transplant. The receptors were sampled from a boy under two years old who had a stem cell transplant for acute myeloid leukemia, so the T cells may come from the graft donor.

This sequence joins TRBV4-3 and TRBJ2-7, with 7 nucleotides matching TRBD2. V dropped 0 bases and J dropped 0; count of bases not matched to a gene: 5. The CDR3 contains 16 residues. The germline V gene has CDR1 LGHNA and CDR2 YSLEER. CDR3 in amino acids: CASSQDWGGASYEQYF. The CDR3, as DNA: TGCGCCAGCAGCCAAGATTGGGGGGGAGCCTCCTACGAGCAGTACTTC.

This clonotype was detected a few times. The V gene is TRBV5-6, the J gene TRBJ2-6; 10 positions agree with TRBD1. From germline, CDR1 is SGHDT and CDR2 YYEEEE. Unmatched junction bases numbered 9, after V lost 3 bases and J lost 0 bases. This CDR3 region has 19 residues. The DNA of the CDR3 is TGTGCCAGCAGCTCGACGGACAGGGGGGTACCCTCTGGGGCCAACGTCCTGACTTTC. This encodes CASSSTDRGVPSGANVLTF.